Each of the 3 T cell receptor beta chains below was sequenced from the same sample in a study of blood T cell repertoires in COVID-19. Generated by immunoSEQ multiplex PCR, the TCRdb table keeps only in-frame clones and is missing some. Here the sample spans roughly 130,000 clones, around 85% being singletons. Source material: peripheral blood. These receptors were collected from a woman between 45 and 65 years old with acute or convalescent COVID-19.

This sequence joins TRBV5-5 and TRBJ2-7; 8 bases match TRBD1. CDR3 length: 15 residues. Per the germline V gene, CDR1 is SGHKS and CDR2 is YYEKEE (reference sequence). Trimming cost V 4 bases and J 3 bases; bases outside gene matches: 9. The CDR3, as DNA: TGTGCCAGCAGCCGACAGGGGCCGGCGGGCTACGAGCAGTACTTC. Translation gives CASSRQGPAGYEQYF. Drawing the rest from reference TRBV5-5 and TRBJ2-7, the complete variable domain is DAGVTQSPTHLIKTRGQQVTLRCSPISGHKSVSWYQQVLGQGPQFIFQYYEKEERGRGNFPDRFSARQFPNYSSELNVNALLLGDSALYLCASSRQGPAGYEQYFGPGTRLTVT.

The CDR3 loop is CASSLTTSRGYEQYF. The CDR3 DNA reads TGTGCCAGCAGCTTAACCACTAGTCGGGGATACGAGCAGTACTTC. The chain has TRBV7-8 and TRBJ2-7; a weak D match, TRBD2 (5 bases). Between the trimmed V and J ends, which lost 2 bases and 4 bases, there was a span of 15 bases. Per germline, CDR1 SGHVS and CDR2 FQNEAQ. The CDR3 spans 15 residues.

This rearrangement joins TRBV18 to TRBJ1-5, with TRBD1 matching 9 bases. CDR1 KGHSH and CDR2 LQKENI come from the germline V gene. This CDR3 is 18 amino acids long. The ends lost 6 bases at V and 1 base at J; junction bases unmatched: 13. The CDR3 bases are TGTGCCAGCTCCCAAAGTTGGACAGGGGAAGGGAGCAATCAGCCCCAGCATTTT. Translating it yields CASSQSWTGEGSNQPQHF.